This is a list of T cell receptor beta chains from one sample in a study of cytomegalovirus exposure and HLA in healthy donors. Measured with immunoSEQ multiplex PCR; TCRdb has only the in-frame clones, and not every one. The data hold roughly 110,000 clones, with about 80% observed a single time. Sequenced: PBMCs. The receptors derive from a man aged 25 to 40 in good health and CMV-seronegative. Both conserved end residues are part of each CDR3. The order of the fields is clone size, V gene, D gene, J gene, CDR3 DNA, CDR3 protein. D genes are given only for firm matches. A clone size is listed for some rows: how often the clone was seen (once, few, many), or a class if it is expanded.

abundance: once
v_gene: TRBV18
d_gene: NA
j_gene: TRBJ2-7
CDR3nt: TGTGCCAGCTCAATCAGTTTAGGGAGCGGTGAGCAGTACTTC
CDR3aa: CASSISLGSGEQYF

abundance: NA
v_gene: TRBV28
d_gene: NA
j_gene: TRBJ1-2
CDR3nt: TGTGCCAGCAGCCCCAGGGGTGTAGATGGCTACACCTTC
CDR3aa: CASSPRGVDGYTF

abundance: few
v_gene: TRBV9
d_gene: NA
j_gene: TRBJ2-3
CDR3nt: TGTGCCAGCAGCGTAGCTCTCGGAGGAGATACGCAGTATTTT
CDR3aa: CASSVALGGDTQYF

abundance: NA
v_gene: TRBV4-1
d_gene: NA
j_gene: TRBJ1-2
CDR3nt: TGCGCCAGCAGCCAATTAGGGGCCCGAAACTATGGCTACACCTTC
CDR3aa: CASSQLGARNYGYTF

abundance: NA
v_gene: TRBV15
d_gene: NA
j_gene: TRBJ1-2
CDR3nt: TGTGCCACCAGCAGATATTGGGCCGAAGCTAACTATGGCTACACCTTC
CDR3aa: CATSRYWAEANYGYTF

abundance: NA
v_gene: TRBV2
d_gene: NA
j_gene: TRBJ1-2
CDR3nt: TGTGCCAGCAGTGAACTTAAATCTAACTATGGCTACACCTTC
CDR3aa: CASSELKSNYGYTF

abundance: once
v_gene: TRBV5-4
d_gene: NA
j_gene: TRBJ2-3
CDR3nt: TGTGCCAGCAGCTTAGGACAGCGCACAGATACGCAGTATTTT
CDR3aa: CASSLGQRTDTQYF

abundance: NA
v_gene: TRBV10-3
d_gene: NA
j_gene: TRBJ1-1
CDR3nt: TGTGCCATCAGTGGGGAAGGGCGGGGTATGGGCACTGAAGCTTTCTTT
CDR3aa: CAISGEGRGMGTEAFF

abundance: NA
v_gene: TRBV7-3
d_gene: NA
j_gene: TRBJ1-5
CDR3nt: TGTGCCAGCAGCTTAGGGAGGGATCAGCCCCAGCATTTT
CDR3aa: CASSLGRDQPQHF

abundance: NA
v_gene: TRBV7-8
d_gene: NA
j_gene: TRBJ1-6
CDR3nt: TGTGCCAGCAGCTTAGGACAGTTAAATTCACCCCTCCACTTT
CDR3aa: CASSLGQLNSPLHF

abundance: NA
v_gene: TRBV6-5
d_gene: NA
j_gene: TRBJ1-4
CDR3nt: TGTGCCAGCAGTTACTCAGGGGCCTCTAATGAAAAACTGTTTTTT
CDR3aa: CASSYSGASNEKLFF

abundance: few
v_gene: TRBV28
d_gene: NA
j_gene: TRBJ1-1
CDR3nt: TGTGCCAGCAGAAGGGAGACGGGAATCGCTGAAGCTTTCTTT
CDR3aa: CASRRETGIAEAFF

abundance: NA
v_gene: TRBV25-1
d_gene: NA
j_gene: TRBJ2-3
CDR3nt: TGTGCCAGCAGTGAATCGGCAGATACGCAGTATTTT
CDR3aa: CASSESADTQYF

abundance: NA
v_gene: TRBV28
d_gene: NA
j_gene: TRBJ2-3
CDR3nt: TGTGCCAGCAGTTTGGCGGGGACGGGGGATACGCAGTATTTT
CDR3aa: CASSLAGTGDTQYF

abundance: NA
v_gene: TRBV4-2
d_gene: TRBD2
j_gene: TRBJ2-5
CDR3nt: TGTGCCAGCAGCGAACCCGGGACTAACCAAGAGACCCAGTACTTC
CDR3aa: CASSEPGTNQETQYF

abundance: NA
v_gene: TRBV9
d_gene: NA
j_gene: TRBJ1-6
CDR3nt: TGTGCCAGCAGCGCCACCCCACTTGATAATTCACCCCTCCACTTT
CDR3aa: CASSATPLDNSPLHF

abundance: NA
v_gene: TRBV5-1
d_gene: TRBD1
j_gene: TRBJ2-2
CDR3nt: TGCGCCAGCAGCCTCGGACAGGTCGGAAGGCCCGGGGAGCTGTTTTTT
CDR3aa: CASSLGQVGRPGELFF

abundance: few
v_gene: TRBV21-1
d_gene: NA
j_gene: TRBJ2-7
CDR3nt: TGTGCCAGCAGCAAAGTAGAGGGACAGGGGTCCTACGAGCAGTACTTC
CDR3aa: CASSKVEGQGSYEQYF

abundance: NA
v_gene: TRBV9
d_gene: TRBD2
j_gene: TRBJ2-1
CDR3nt: TGTGCCAGCAGCGTAGGAGCAGCGGGAGGGCCGGACAATGAGCAGTTCTTC
CDR3aa: CASSVGAAGGPDNEQFF

abundance: NA
v_gene: TRBV15
d_gene: NA
j_gene: TRBJ1-6
CDR3nt: TGTGCCACCAGCAGAGGTTCCGGGGGGAGTGTTTCACCCCTCCACTTT
CDR3aa: CATSRGSGGSVSPLHF

abundance: NA
v_gene: TRBV27
d_gene: NA
j_gene: TRBJ1-1
CDR3nt: TGTGCCAGCAGTAGGCAGGGTCTTGCTGAAGCTTTCTTT
CDR3aa: CASSRQGLAEAFF

abundance: NA
v_gene: TRBV7-8
d_gene: NA
j_gene: TRBJ2-2
CDR3nt: TGTGCCAGCAGCCTCGGCGGGACGGTCGGGGAGCTGTTTTTT
CDR3aa: CASSLGGTVGELFF

abundance: NA
v_gene: TRBV6-1
d_gene: TRBD1
j_gene: TRBJ2-7
CDR3nt: TGTGCCAGCAGCCGACAGGGGACCACCTACGAGCAGTACTTC
CDR3aa: CASSRQGTTYEQYF

abundance: NA
v_gene: TRBV13
d_gene: TRBD1
j_gene: TRBJ1-2
CDR3nt: TGTGCCAGCAGCTTAAACAGGGGAAAAGGATATGGCTACACCTTC
CDR3aa: CASSLNRGKGYGYTF

abundance: few
v_gene: TRBV5-6
d_gene: NA
j_gene: TRBJ2-1
CDR3nt: TGTGCCAGCAGCTTGGGAGGTGAGCAGTTCTTC
CDR3aa: CASSLGGEQFF

abundance: NA
v_gene: TRBV28
d_gene: TRBD1
j_gene: TRBJ1-2
CDR3nt: TGTGCCAGCATTCAAAGCGGGGACAGGGGTGTCTATGGCTACACCTTC
CDR3aa: CASIQSGDRGVYGYTF

abundance: few
v_gene: TRBV5-4
d_gene: TRBD1
j_gene: TRBJ1-1
CDR3nt: TGTGCCAGCAGCTCGGGACAGGGTTATGAAGCTTTCTTT
CDR3aa: CASSSGQGYEAFF

abundance: NA
v_gene: TRBV5-1
d_gene: NA
j_gene: TRBJ2-5
CDR3nt: TGCGCCAGCAGCTTGGACGGGAATCAAGAGACCCAGTACTTC
CDR3aa: CASSLDGNQETQYF

abundance: once
v_gene: TRBV28
d_gene: NA
j_gene: TRBJ2-3
CDR3nt: TGTGCCAGCAGTTTCCTCAGGGTCGGTACGCAGTATTTT
CDR3aa: CASSFLRVGTQYF

abundance: few
v_gene: TRBV19
d_gene: NA
j_gene: TRBJ2-7
CDR3nt: TGTGCCAGTAGTATGGTGACAGGGATTGGAGGGGAGCAGTACTTC
CDR3aa: CASSMVTGIGGEQYF

abundance: few
v_gene: TRBV5-4
d_gene: TRBD2
j_gene: TRBJ2-2
CDR3nt: TGTGCCAGCAGCTTGCCGCTAGCGGAATACACCGGGGAGCTGTTTTTT
CDR3aa: CASSLPLAEYTGELFF

abundance: NA
v_gene: TRBV30
d_gene: NA
j_gene: TRBJ1-4
CDR3nt: TGTGCCTGGAGTGTTGGCGGGCATAATGAAAAACTGTTTTTT
CDR3aa: CAWSVGGHNEKLFF

abundance: NA
v_gene: TRBV6-4
d_gene: NA
j_gene: TRBJ2-2
CDR3nt: TGTGCCAGCAGTGACAGGGGGGGGGTCCCCGGGGAGCTGTTTTTT
CDR3aa: CASSDRGGVPGELFF

abundance: NA
v_gene: TRBV28
d_gene: TRBD2
j_gene: TRBJ2-1
CDR3nt: TGTGCCATAGCGGGAAGTCTCAATGAGCAGTTCTTC
CDR3aa: CAIAGSLNEQFF

abundance: few
v_gene: TRBV2
d_gene: TRBD1
j_gene: TRBJ1-5
CDR3nt: TGTGCCAGCAAGGGGACAGTTTCGAATCAGCCCCAGCATTTT
CDR3aa: CASKGTVSNQPQHF

abundance: NA
v_gene: TRBV7-2
d_gene: TRBD2
j_gene: TRBJ2-7
CDR3nt: TGTGCCAGCAGCCCGGGAGGTAGGGTCCGCGAGCAGTACTTC
CDR3aa: CASSPGGRVREQYF

abundance: NA
v_gene: TRBV6-6
d_gene: NA
j_gene: TRBJ1-4
CDR3nt: TGTGCCAGCAGTTACACAATCCGGGAACAACTGTTTTTT
CDR3aa: CASSYTIREQLFF

abundance: NA
v_gene: TRBV4-1
d_gene: NA
j_gene: TRBJ1-5
CDR3nt: TGCGCCAGCAGCCAAGCTCCCGACAGGCCGTATCAGCCCCAGCATTTT
CDR3aa: CASSQAPDRPYQPQHF

abundance: few
v_gene: TRBV30
d_gene: TRBD1
j_gene: TRBJ2-2
CDR3nt: TGTGCCTGGAAAGGACAGGGTCGGTCCGGGGAGCTGTTTTTT
CDR3aa: CAWKGQGRSGELFF

abundance: NA
v_gene: TRBV9
d_gene: TRBD2
j_gene: TRBJ2-5
CDR3nt: TGTGCCAGCAGCTCGGGACTAGCGGGTTGGGAGACCCAGTACTTC
CDR3aa: CASSSGLAGWETQYF

abundance: NA
v_gene: TRBV2
d_gene: NA
j_gene: TRBJ2-1
CDR3nt: TGTGCCAGCAGTGAGGGCTGGGACAATGAGCAGTTCTTC
CDR3aa: CASSEGWDNEQFF

abundance: NA
v_gene: TRBV27
d_gene: NA
j_gene: TRBJ2-7
CDR3nt: TGTGCCAGCAGTCTAACGAGCTCCTACGAGCAGTACTTC
CDR3aa: CASSLTSSYEQYF

abundance: NA
v_gene: TRBV30
d_gene: NA
j_gene: TRBJ2-1
CDR3nt: TGTGCCTGGAGTGTAGACATCTACAATGAGCAGTTCTTC
CDR3aa: CAWSVDIYNEQFF

abundance: NA
v_gene: TRBV6-6
d_gene: NA
j_gene: TRBJ1-4
CDR3nt: TGTGCCAGCAGTTCGGTAGTGGCGGGGGTGGATCTGTTTTTT
CDR3aa: CASSSVVAGVDLFF

abundance: NA
v_gene: TRBV15
d_gene: NA
j_gene: TRBJ2-7
CDR3nt: TGTGCCACCAGCGCTGGGGGCCCGGAGTACTTC
CDR3aa: CATSAGGPEYF

abundance: NA
v_gene: TRBV15
d_gene: TRBD2
j_gene: TRBJ2-3
CDR3nt: TGTGCCACCAGCAGACTTCATACCCCGCGGGGGGGATCAGATACGCAGTATTTT
CDR3aa: CATSRLHTPRGGSDTQYF

abundance: NA
v_gene: TRBV5-4
d_gene: TRBD2
j_gene: TRBJ2-5
CDR3nt: TGTGCCAGCAGCTTGATCGGGGTAGCGGGGTCAAGTAGACAAGAGACCCAGTACTTC
CDR3aa: CASSLIGVAGSSRQETQYF

abundance: NA
v_gene: TRBV7-7
d_gene: TRBD2
j_gene: TRBJ2-1
CDR3nt: TGTGCCAGCAGCCCGGGACTAGCGGGGGGCGAGCAGTTCTTC
CDR3aa: CASSPGLAGGEQFF

abundance: NA
v_gene: TRBV2
d_gene: TRBD1
j_gene: TRBJ1-1
CDR3nt: TGTGCCAGCCGGTCGGACAGGGACACTGAAGCTTTCTTT
CDR3aa: CASRSDRDTEAFF

abundance: once
v_gene: TRBV11-2
d_gene: TRBD2
j_gene: TRBJ2-2
CDR3nt: TGTGCCAGCAGCTTACGCGGGAGTACCGGGGAGCTGTTTTTT
CDR3aa: CASSLRGSTGELFF